This T cell receptor beta chain was retrieved from a study of read filtering for tumor transcriptome and immune sequencing. Per germline, CDR1 SGDLS and CDR2 YYNGEE. The CDR3 is 13 amino acids. With respect to this clonotype: It may be a read error: a sequence one base away is much more abundant.

Molecular barcoded adaptors covering alpha/delta and beta/gamma chains were used on approximately 440 ng RNA. TCRdb recomputed calls from the reads with MiXCR, one row per CDR3 protein. The table lists around 44,000 distinct CDR3 sequences, around an eighth of them singletons. V and J are TRBV9 and TRBJ2-7; TRBD1 might be the D (6 bases). The TCR was taken from a donor aged 40 or older with multiple myeloma. The specimen sequenced was a population of CD138-negative cells sorted from bone marrow. The CDR3 nucleotides read TGTGCCGGCAGATGGACAGACAAGAGCGAGCAGTACTTC. This translates into CAGRWTDKSEQYF.